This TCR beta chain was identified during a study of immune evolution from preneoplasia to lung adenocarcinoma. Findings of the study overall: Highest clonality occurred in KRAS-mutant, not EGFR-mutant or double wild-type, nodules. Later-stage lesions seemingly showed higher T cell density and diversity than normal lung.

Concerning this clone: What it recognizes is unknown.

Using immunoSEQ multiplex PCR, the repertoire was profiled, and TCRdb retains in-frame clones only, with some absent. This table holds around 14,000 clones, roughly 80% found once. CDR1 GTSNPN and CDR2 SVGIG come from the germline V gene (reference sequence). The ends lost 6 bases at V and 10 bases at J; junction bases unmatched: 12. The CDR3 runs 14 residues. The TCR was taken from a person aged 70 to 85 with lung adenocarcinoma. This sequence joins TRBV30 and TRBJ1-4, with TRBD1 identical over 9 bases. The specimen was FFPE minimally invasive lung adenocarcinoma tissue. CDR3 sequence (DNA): TGTGCCTGCGACCCGGGACAGGGAAAGGGAAAACTGTTTTTT. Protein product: CACDPGQGKGKLFF.